Listed below are T cell receptor beta chains from one sample, sequenced in a study of cytomegalovirus exposure and HLA in healthy donors. Clones were sequenced by immunoSEQ multiplex PCR, and TCRdb holds only the in-frame ones, with some missing. The sample records 100,000 to 150,000 clones, roughly three fifths being singletons. The sequencing input was PBMCs. The receptors come from a man aged 18 to 30 in good health and CMV-seronegative. CDR3s include the opening cysteine and the closing phenylalanine or tryptophan.

CDR3 protein | J gene | V gene
CASSYSRGPYNEQFF | TRBJ2-1 | TRBV6-5
CASSHLTRGLAGISSYNEQFF | TRBJ2-1 | TRBV4-1
CASSDGREGGYTF | TRBJ1-2 | TRBV2
CASSWRRAGELFF | TRBJ2-2 | TRBV14
CASTPGLTSTDTQYF | TRBJ2-3 | TRBV5-1
CASRQGYGYTF | TRBJ1-2 | TRBV6-5
CASRDAGTPVGGANVLTF | TRBJ2-6 | TRBV27
CATSRGDSEQFF | TRBJ2-1 | TRBV15
CASSQAGAGDTQYF | TRBJ2-3 | TRBV25-1
CASSFYRGKAEKLFF | TRBJ1-4 | TRBV28
CASSLDGGSGTQYF | TRBJ2-3 | TRBV28
CASSALGAHGVAEAFF | TRBJ1-1 | TRBV9
CASAELDTQYF | TRBJ2-3 | TRBV19
CASSRPLDEGDTQYF | TRBJ2-3 | TRBV7-9
CASSQNGGSTNEKLFF | TRBJ1-4 | TRBV14
CSVSGARGYPF | TRBJ1-2 | TRBV29-1
CAWSREASGRMYEQYF | NA | TRBV30
CASRGAEGARDEQFF | TRBJ2-1 | TRBV11-2
CAIRGGVNNEQFF | TRBJ2-1 | TRBV10-3
CASSSGGPGANVLTF | TRBJ2-6 | TRBV6-6
CAWSPGQGYTF | TRBJ1-2 | TRBV30
CASRNPGQGAYEQYF | TRBJ2-7 | TRBV19
CATRPGQVGQPQHF | TRBJ1-5 | TRBV28
CASSPEGGPGPKETQYF | TRBJ2-5 | TRBV2
CASSGGTSVSHEQYF | TRBJ2-7 | TRBV7-9
CASSLALLVYNEQFF | TRBJ2-1 | TRBV7-2
CASSSGQPQDGYTF | TRBJ1-2 | TRBV5-1
CAWIPGLTNTEAFF | TRBJ1-1 | TRBV30
CASSSPGQGTGGAPYEQYF | TRBJ2-7 | TRBV7-9
CAWTSGGGESDTQYF | TRBJ2-3 | TRBV30
CASSQTGTVNTEAFF | TRBJ1-1 | TRBV19
CASSPIVAGETGELFF | TRBJ2-2 | TRBV18
CASDWSRGNQPQHF | TRBJ1-5 | TRBV19
CASSLPYGSGILTGELFF | TRBJ2-2 | TRBV28
CASSVGSGAGSSYNEQFF | TRBJ2-1 | TRBV9
CASSSSASGNIQYF | TRBJ2-4 | TRBV6-6
CASSRTGGTEAFF | TRBJ1-1 | TRBV25-1
CASSLFLTGVFF | TRBJ2-1 | TRBV28
CASSLIGGSGYTF | TRBJ1-2 | TRBV7-8
CASSIAGRPSDEQYF | TRBJ2-7 | TRBV19
CASSERGGAFF | TRBJ1-1 | TRBV25-1
CASSESLGLAGTETQYF | TRBJ2-5 | TRBV10-1
CASSLAGYTYEQYF | TRBJ2-7 | TRBV5-1
CASSSGLSGRGRTDTQYF | TRBJ2-3 | TRBV5-1
CASRGAHNEQFF | TRBJ2-1 | TRBV6-1
CASSIWDSGLQYF | TRBJ2-7 | TRBV27
CASSRSTGRGANTGELFF | TRBJ2-2 | TRBV23-1
CASSFAGTVLGYGYTF | TRBJ1-2 | TRBV28
CASTFSGTGVSAFF | TRBJ1-1 | TRBV7-9
CASSSRTGDEQYF | TRBJ2-7 | TRBV19
CASSLFGGGNYGYTF | TRBJ1-2 | TRBV27
CASSPGGSTSYEQYF | TRBJ2-7 | TRBV18
CASSGERGGEETQYF | TRBJ2-5 | TRBV10-2
CASRGQGGEQFF | TRBJ2-1 | TRBV5-6